This T cell receptor (beta chain) emerged from a study of radiation and T cells in renal cell carcinoma (TCRdb year 2020). The study in broad terms: The samples were obtained from a clinical trial, where primary renal cell carcinomas were treated with 15 Gy stereotactic body radiation therapy and then removed by nephrectomy 4 weeks afterward. A total of 50 or so samples underwent TCR beta sequencing, made up of roughly 26 tumors and about 27 peripheral blood samples. Across all 53 samples, roughly 3,700,000 unique CDR3 nucleotide sequences encoding over 2.5 million unique CDR3 amino acid sequences were identified.

Following the manufacturer's recommendations, the immunoSEQ kit was used to generate TCR beta libraries from genomic DNA. To prepare libraries, a first multiplex PCR with proprietary primers was run, followed by a second PCR that added unique barcodes, and a bead cleanup was done after each round. A positive control reaction and a negative control reaction, both provided in the kit, were run with every batch of samples. The final libraries underwent checking on an Agilent 4200 TapeStation D1000 ScreenTape, volumetric pooling, and quantification by qPCR. Sequencing was performed on an Illumina NextSeq500 using a MidOutput 150-cycle cartridge, with 156 Read1 cycles, 15 Index1 cycles, and the kit custom primers. The pooled library was loaded at 0.8 to 1 pM, and about 20% PhiX control was spiked in. On the study's bioinformatics: Vendor-processed data were analyzed in R, with a clonotype defined as all T cells sharing the same CDR3 nucleotide sequence. In the clone abundance analyses, frequencies in each sample were normalized to that sample's 10,000 most abundant clones. Before analysis, public T cell clones were removed, and these numbered fewer than six per sample on average. A difference in abundance of at least 32-fold between compartments was used to define tumor-enriched and baseline blood-enriched clonotypes. A beta-binomial differential abundance model was applied to find clonotypes that expanded or contracted between blood time points. Similarity between tumor and blood repertoires was quantified using the Baroni-Urbani and Buser coefficient, and groups were compared with two-tailed Wilcoxon tests in R. What TCRdb holds here is the immuneACCESS table cut down to in-frame rearrangements. Part of the clones is not present; checked against another copy, under half of the missing clones reflect an unresolved V gene, and the others are unexplained. V and J calls and clone size are as listed in that table; D and trimming were resolved from the DNA. The sample includes 100,000 to 150,000 clones, with about four fifths observed a single time. The top ten constitute 3% of the sample.

On this clone itself: Its recognized antigen is unknown. There are no base qualities to consult, and no much larger clone falls within one base.

Per the publication, the time point label means: baseline pretreatment blood. The treatment or condition tag for this specimen amounts to: 15 Gy SBRT to primary tumor, nephrectomy 4 weeks later. To follow tumor-enriched clonotypes, peripheral blood was collected serially from radiation-treated patients at baseline and again at 2 weeks and 4 weeks after SBRT. Every patient had renal cell carcinoma of clear cell pathology. Genomic DNA for TCR sequencing was prepared using the QIAamp DNA Blood Mini Kit (Qiagen). Samples were included in the analyses only if all quality control checks were passed. Summary of the overall study and its limitations: Top tumor clonotypes rose in blood from baseline to 2 weeks post-radiation, then contracted by 4 weeks, suggesting transient expansion of tumor-resident clones. Blood repertoire dynamics were not followed beyond 4 weeks after treatment. Because pretreatment tumor biopsies were not available, the study could not determine whether clonotypes were already present within the tumor at baseline. Because the trial had a single-armed design, the trial could not examine how radiation dose or scheduling affected the TCR repertoire.

This sequence was found in a woman in her sixties or seventies with renal cell carcinoma. The input for sequencing was blood, taken from a patient whose treatment included radiotherapy and nephrectomy.

The CDR3 protein is CASSIIRDSNQPQHF. The DNA sequence follows: TGTGCCAGTAGTATAATTAGGGACAGCAATCAGCCCCAGCATTTT. The sequence joins TRBV19 to TRBJ1-5; TRBD1 is possibly the D segment (5 matching bases). The germline V gene (reference sequence) yields LNHDA for CDR1 and SQIVND for CDR2. The germline ends are 9 bases apart after V is trimmed by 2 bases and J by 1 base. The CDR3 has 15 amino acids, counting the end cysteine and phenylalanine. CDR3 DNA is the only sequence kept; it has 45 bases, read in frame from the first base. With all but the CDR3 taken from the reference TRBV19 and TRBJ1-5 genes, the full variable domain is: DGGITQSPKYLFRKEGQNVTLSCEQNLNHDAMYWYRQDPGQGLRLIYYSQIVNDFQKGDIAEGYSVSREKKESFPLTVTSAQKNPTAFYLCASSIIRDSNQPQHFGDGTRLSIL.